The text below deals with one T cell receptor beta chain. Assay: immunoSEQ multiplex PCR; the TCRdb copy retains only in-frame clones and omits some. The sample contains under 300,000 clones, about 86% of which appear only once. The data belong to a study of blood T cell repertoires in COVID-19. Overall study: Whether acute or convalescent, the COVID-19 samples came from the United States, Italy and Spain. Sample material is recorded as cDNA or gDNA derived from T cells, B-cell-depleted T cells, or PBMCs.

There are 15 residues in the CDR3. Trimming at V came to 5 bases and at J to 1 base, leaving 8 bases not matched to a gene. Germline V gene lookup returns CDR1 SGHVS and CDR2 FNYEAQ. Specimen: peripheral blood. V usage is TRBV7-6 and J usage is TRBJ2-7; 7 positions match TRBD2. The receptor comes from an elderly man with acute or convalescent COVID-19. The CDR3 nucleotides read TGTGCCAGCAGCCCGGACTCAGCGGGATCCTACGAGCAGTACTTC. It specifies CASSPDSAGSYEQYF.